This T cell receptor beta chain was recovered during a study of shared T cell receptors in the human thymus. This table comes from immunoSEQ multiplex PCR, and its TCRdb copy is limited to in-frame clones, with some not included. The table shows roughly 550,000 clones, with 75% to 85% occurring only once. This clone turned up a few times. V lost 4 bases to trimming and J lost 6 bases; unmatched junction nucleotides: 27. The germline gives CDR1 LGHNT, CDR2 FRNRAP. This CDR3 contains 22 residues. These same data were also listed under a study on human thymus T cells. That investigation notes: Among thymic and blood repertoires, usage of V and J genes appeared biased. Highly overlapping thymic repertoires in unrelated individuals were reported by related research.

V and J are TRBV12-5 and TRBJ2-5, with 12 bases aligning to TRBD2. This sequence was found in a boy less than two years old with a congenital heart defect. Sample: thymocytes. The CDR3 bases are TGTGCTAGTGGTTCAACCCCGGGACCGGGGCTTTGGCTAGCGGGAGGGCCGAAGACCCAGTACTTC. It encodes CASGSTPGPGLWLAGGPKTQYF. The full variable domain, with the rest looked up from reference TRBV12-5 and TRBJ2-5, is DARVTQTPRHKVTEMGQEVTMRCQPILGHNTVFWYRQTMMQGLELLAYFRNRAPLDDSGMPKDRFSAEMPDATLATLKIQPSEPRDSAVYFCASGSTPGPGLWLAGGPKTQYFGPGTRLLVL.